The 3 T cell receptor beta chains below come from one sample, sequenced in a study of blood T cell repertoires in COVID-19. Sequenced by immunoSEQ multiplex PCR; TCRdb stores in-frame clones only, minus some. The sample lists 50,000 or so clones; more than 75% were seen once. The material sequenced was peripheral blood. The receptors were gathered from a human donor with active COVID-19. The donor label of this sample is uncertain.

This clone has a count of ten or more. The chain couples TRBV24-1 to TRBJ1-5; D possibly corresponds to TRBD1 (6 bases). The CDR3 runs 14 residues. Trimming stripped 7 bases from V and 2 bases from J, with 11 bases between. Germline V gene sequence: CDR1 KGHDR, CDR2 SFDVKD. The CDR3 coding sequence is TGTGCCACCAGACCAGGGGATGGCAATCAGCCCCAGCATTTT. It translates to CATRPGDGNQPQHF.

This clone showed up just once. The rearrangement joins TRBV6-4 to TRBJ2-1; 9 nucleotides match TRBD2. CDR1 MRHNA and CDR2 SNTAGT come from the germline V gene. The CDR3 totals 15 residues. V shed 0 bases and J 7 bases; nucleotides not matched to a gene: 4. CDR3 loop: CASSDSGTSRNEQFF. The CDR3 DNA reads TGTGCCAGCAGTGACTCAGGGACTAGCCGAAATGAGCAGTTCTTC.

Here the CDR3 reads CASSRGQGGGYTF. In DNA form, the CDR3 reads TGCGCCAGCAGCCGGGGACAGGGGGGTGGCTACACCTTC. The gene calls are TRBV4-3 and TRBJ1-2; 11 nucleotides line up with TRBD1. The CDR3 is 13 amino acids. V trimming: 4 bases; J trimming: 7 bases; junction bases outside the gene matches: 2. Germline V gives CDR1 LGHNA, CDR2 YSLEER.